These 9 T cell receptor beta chains were sequenced from one sample in a study of CD8+CD57+ T cells in acquired aplastic anemia (dated by TCRdb to the late 2010s). The sample was run on an Illumina HiSeq 2000. Genomic DNA was used as template for profiling of TCR beta VDJ combinations and CDR3 sequences. TCRdb passed the public sequencing reads through fastp at Q25 and MiXCR, retaining productive beta sequences. Every distinct CDR3 protein forms one entry, paired with its most common genes and DNA. The sample table contains over 150,000 distinct CDR3 sequences; only one count was recorded for 60% to 80% of them. The ten most abundant clones make up 35% to 50% of the sample. Patients chosen for sequencing had shown expansion of CD8+CD57+ cells by flow cytometry. The sample consisted of sorted CD4+, CD8+, or CD8+CD57+ T cells (not recorded which) from PBMCs. Every receptor here comes from a human donor with aplastic anemia.

This clonotype has only one observation. The J gene is TRBJ1-2, the V gene TRBV12-3 or TRBV12-4; D may be TRBD1 (5 bases). The CDR3 totals 13 residues. V was cut by 5 bases and J by 8 bases, with 15 bases left in between. For the CDR3, the DNA is TGTGCCAGCAGTGGAGGGACGCCGGGGGGCTACACCTTC. The encoded protein is CASSGGTPGGYTF.

This rearrangement joins TRBV5-4 to TRBJ2-3, with a possible D match to TRBD1 (6 bases). CDR1 and CDR2 (germline): SGHNT, YYREEE (reference sequence). Trimming took 4 bases from V and 6 from J, leaving 15 bases between them. The CDR3 runs to 14 residues. CDR3 sequence reads: CASSINRDGDTQYF. CDR3 sequence (DNA): TGTGCCAGCAGCATCAACAGGGATGGGGATACGCAGTATTTT. Drawing the rest from reference TRBV5-4 and TRBJ2-3, the complete variable domain is ETGVTQSPTHLIKTRGQQVTLRCSSQSGHNTVSWYQQALGQGPQFIFQYYREEENGRGNFPPRFSGLQFPNYSSELNVNALELDDSALYLCASSINRDGDTQYFGPGTRLTVL.

The rearrangement links TRBV7-8 to TRBJ1-1; D possibly corresponds to TRBD1 (6 bases). Trimming stripped 6 bases from V and 4 bases from J, with 18 bases between. Germline lookup yields CDR1 SGHVS and CDR2 FQNEAQ. This CDR3 comprises 15 residues. CDR3 sequence (DNA): TGTGCCAGCAGGGATGCTAGGGGGTCGGCCACTGAAGCTTTCTTT. Protein product: CASRDARGSATEAFF. The whole variable domain, remainder taken from reference TRBV7-8 and TRBJ1-1, is GAGVSQSPRYKVAKRGQDVALRCDPISGHVSLFWYQQALGQGPEFLTYFQNEAQLDKSGLPSDRFFAERPEGSVSTLKIQRTQQEDSAVYLCASRDARGSATEAFFGQGTRLTVV.

J is TRBJ1-1 and V is TRBV5-1, with TRBD1 as a possible D gene (5 bases). The length of the CDR3 is 15 residues. Germline lookup yields CDR1 SGHRS and CDR2 YFSETQ. The V end lost 4 bases, the J end lost 1 base, and 14 bases lay between the germline ends. The CDR3 DNA sequence: TGCGCCAGCAGCGCGGGGCTGGTGGGGAACACTGAAGCTTTCTTT. Residues: CASSAGLVGNTEAFF.

The rearrangement links TRBV2 to TRBJ2-7, with a tentative D call TRBD2 (6 bases). CDR1 and CDR2 (germline): SNHLY, FYNNEI. The ends were cut back, 3 bases at V and 4 bases at J, with 10 bases in the middle. The length of the CDR3 is 13 residues. CDR3 protein: CASSEVGRYEQYF. The CDR3 DNA sequence: TGTGCCAGCAGTGAGGTGGGGAGGTACGAGCAGTACTTC.

This clonotype was seen ten or more times. The CDR3 nucleotides read TGTGCCAGCAGTGACAGGTTTGGCAATCAGCCCCAGCATTTT. Residues: CASSDRFGNQPQHF. The chain recombines TRBV2 with TRBJ1-5; D is uncertain. In germline, CDR1 is SNHLY, CDR2 FYNNEI. The V end was cut by 3 bases, the J end by 2 bases, with 8 bases between. The CDR3 consists of 14 residues.

As regards this clonotype: It may be a read error: a sequence one base away is much more abundant. The V gene is TRBV6-1, the J gene TRBJ1-1; a possible D gene is TRBD1 (5 bases). The CDR3 loop spans 15 amino acids. In germline, CDR1 is MNHNS, CDR2 SASEGT. This chain's CDR3 is CASSVQEGAGNTTYF. The CDR3 DNA is TGTGCCAGCAGTGTCCAGGAAGGGGCTGGAAACACCACATATTTT.

V gene TRBV7-9 combines with J gene TRBJ1-1; 12 positions agree with TRBD1. This CDR3 is built from 15 residues. V shed 3 bases, J shed 6 bases, and the junction held 5 bases outside the gene matches. CDR1 SEHNR and CDR2 FQNEAQ come from the germline V gene (reference sequence). CDR3 sequence (DNA): TGTGCCAGCAGCTTCCCCGGGACAGGGGGCTCTGAAGCTTTCTTT. Its protein product is CASSFPGTGGSEAFF. The full variable domain, completed using reference TRBV7-9 and TRBJ1-1, is DTGVSQNPRHKITKRGQNVTFRCDPISEHNRLYWYRQTLGQGPEFLTYFQNEAQLEKSRLLSDRFSAERPKGSFSTLEIQRTEQGDSAMYLCASSFPGTGGSEAFFGQGTRLTVV.

This rearrangement joins TRBV7-6 to TRBJ2-2; D is undetermined. Germline values: CDR1 SGHVS, CDR2 FNYEAQ. Deletions cut 5 bases from V and 1 base from J, with 8 bases between. The CDR3 totals 14 residues. The CDR3 spells CASSPIGNTGELFF. CDR3 sequence (DNA): TGTGCCAGCAGCCCTATCGGGAACACCGGGGAGCTGTTTTTT.